This T cell receptor beta chain was identified in a study of lymphopenia after photon versus proton radiotherapy (dated by TCRdb to about 2019). Some background on the complete study: Photon and proton radiation therapy were compared by the study for their immunological effects in patients with gastrointestinal tumors who developed high-grade lymphopenia. The roughly 18 patients in the cohort had gastrointestinal tumors, were treated with either photon or proton therapy, and subsequently developed lymphopenia. The study aimed to characterize how the two radiation modalities differ in their impact on the immune system. What the authors observed across the whole study: Proton-treated patients stayed relatively stable during treatment, while photon-treated patients lost naive T cells and TCR diversity and gained effector/memory populations. After the lymphocyte count nadir, repertoires from photon-treated patients showed oligoclonal expansion, particularly of CD8+ Temra cells, and this expansion drove the decline in diversity. The survival association was assessed only in patients who died, and better survival with proton therapy was presented by the authors as a possibility rather than a demonstrated result. Among patients across the cohort who died, overall survival time showed an inverse correlation with a larger post-nadir drop in TCR diversity.

The germline V gene (reference sequence) specifies MNHEY as CDR1 and SMNVEV as CDR2. V lost 3 bases and J lost 7 bases; the stretch between them is 12 bases long. The CDR3, cysteine through phenylalanine, is 13 amino acids long. Just CDR3 DNA is preserved here, 39 bases in frame from base 1. In the case of this clone: This clone's antigen is unknown. No much larger clonotype is one base removed from it; base qualities were not supplied.

To prepare the library, the immunoSEQ multiplex PCR assay was applied. Deep sequencing of rearranged TCR beta loci, alongside multiparametric flow cytometry, was used to profile T cell repertoires. Held by TCRdb, this immuneACCESS table contains in-frame sequences only and omits some clones. Under half of the omission traces to an unresolved V gene where checked; the cause of the rest is unknown. The sample has 65,000 or so clones on record, around 87% of them singletons. Together, the top ten hold about 13% of the sample. The TCR sequence derives from a man at least 80 years old with esophageal cancer. The chain couples TRBV27 to TRBJ1-1; the D gene cannot be resolved reliably. The source material was peripheral blood, sampled from a patient treated with proton-based radiotherapy. The CDR3 protein is CASSLRRGNEAFF. The sequenced DNA is TGTGCCAGCAGTTTGCGCCGGGGTAATGAAGCTTTCTTT.